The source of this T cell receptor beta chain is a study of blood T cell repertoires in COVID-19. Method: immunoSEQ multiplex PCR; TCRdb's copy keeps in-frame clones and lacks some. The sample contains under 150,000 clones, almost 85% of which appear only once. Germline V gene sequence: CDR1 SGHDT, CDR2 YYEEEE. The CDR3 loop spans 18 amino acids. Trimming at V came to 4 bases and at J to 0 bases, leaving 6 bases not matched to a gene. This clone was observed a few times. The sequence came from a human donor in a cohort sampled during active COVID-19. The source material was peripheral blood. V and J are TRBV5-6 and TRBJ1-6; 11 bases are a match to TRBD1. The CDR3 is CASSHQGTGGSYNSPLHF. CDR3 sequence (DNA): TGTGCCAGCAGCCACCAGGGGACAGGGGGCTCCTATAATTCACCCCTCCACTTT.